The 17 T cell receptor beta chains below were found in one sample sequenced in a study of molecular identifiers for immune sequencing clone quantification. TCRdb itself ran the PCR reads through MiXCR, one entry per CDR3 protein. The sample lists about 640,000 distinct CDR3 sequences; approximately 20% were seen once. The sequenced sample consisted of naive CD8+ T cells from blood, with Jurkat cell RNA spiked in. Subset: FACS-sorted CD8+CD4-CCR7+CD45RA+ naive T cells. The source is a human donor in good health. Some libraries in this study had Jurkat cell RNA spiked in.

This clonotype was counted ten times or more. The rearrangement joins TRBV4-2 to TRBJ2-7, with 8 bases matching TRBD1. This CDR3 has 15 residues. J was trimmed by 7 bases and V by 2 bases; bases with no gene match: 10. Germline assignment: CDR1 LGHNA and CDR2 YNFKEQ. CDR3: CASSQWGQGAGEQYF. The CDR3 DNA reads TGTGCCAGCAGCCAATGGGGCCAGGGGGCAGGGGAGCAGTACTTC.

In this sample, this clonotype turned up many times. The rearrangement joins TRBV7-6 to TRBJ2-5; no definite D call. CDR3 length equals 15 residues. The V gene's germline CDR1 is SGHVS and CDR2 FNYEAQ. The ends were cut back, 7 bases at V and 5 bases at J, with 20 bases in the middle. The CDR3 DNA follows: TGTGCCAGCAAAAAAGATCCCTCAGTGGGGGAGACCCAGTACTTC. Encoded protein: CASKKDPSVGETQYF.

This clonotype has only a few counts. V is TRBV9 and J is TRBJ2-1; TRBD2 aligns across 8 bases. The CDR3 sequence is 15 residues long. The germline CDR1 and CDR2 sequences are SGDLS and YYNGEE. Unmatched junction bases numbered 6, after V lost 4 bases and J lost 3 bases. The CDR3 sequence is CASSSAGAFYNEQFF. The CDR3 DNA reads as TGTGCCAGCAGCTCAGCGGGGGCCTTCTACAATGAGCAGTTCTTC.

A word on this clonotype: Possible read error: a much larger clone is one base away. DNA of the CDR3: TGTGCCAGCAGTTACCCCCCCGAGCGGTACTTC. It encodes CASSYPPERYF. The genes are TRBV6-2 or TRBV6-3 and TRBJ2-7, with D unresolved. The germline V gene has CDR1 MNHEY and CDR2 SVGEGT. This CDR3 spans 11 amino acids.

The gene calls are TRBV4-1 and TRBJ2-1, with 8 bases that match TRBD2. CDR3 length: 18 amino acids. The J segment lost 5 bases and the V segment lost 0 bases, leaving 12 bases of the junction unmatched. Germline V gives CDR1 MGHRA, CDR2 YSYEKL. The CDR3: CASSQDPSGGYGNNEQFF. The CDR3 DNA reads TGCGCCAGCAGCCAAGATCCCAGCGGGGGTTATGGGAACAATGAGCAGTTCTTC.

The chain's CDR3 is CSASEGTSGRGNEQFF. DNA of the CDR3: TGCAGTGCATCCGAAGGGACTAGCGGGAGGGGTAATGAGCAGTTCTTC. This rearrangement joins TRBV20-1 to TRBJ2-1, with 16 bases that match TRBD2. After removal of 6 bases from V and 7 bases from J, the junction contained 9 bases not matched to a gene. This CDR3 region has 16 residues. Germline assignment: CDR1 DFQATT and CDR2 SNEGSKA (reference sequence).

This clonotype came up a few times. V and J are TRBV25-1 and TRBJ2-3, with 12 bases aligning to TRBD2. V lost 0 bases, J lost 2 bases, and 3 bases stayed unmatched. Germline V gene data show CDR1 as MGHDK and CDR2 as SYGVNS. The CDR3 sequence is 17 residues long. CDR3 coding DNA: TGTGCCAGCAGTGAATACAGACTAGCGGGGGACACAGATACGCAGTATTTT. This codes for CASSEYRLAGDTDTQYF.

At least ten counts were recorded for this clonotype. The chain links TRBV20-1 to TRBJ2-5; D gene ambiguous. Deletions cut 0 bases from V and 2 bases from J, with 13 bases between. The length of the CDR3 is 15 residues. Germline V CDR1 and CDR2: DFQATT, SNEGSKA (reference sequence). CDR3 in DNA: TGCAGTGCTAGAGATCATTACGGACCTCAAGAGACCCAGTACTTC. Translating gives CSARDHYGPQETQYF.

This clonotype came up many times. The CDR3 protein is CSAGLAGEVDTQYF. The CDR3 bases are TGCAGTGCTGGACTAGCGGGAGAAGTAGATACGCAGTATTTT. The rearrangement joins TRBV20-1 to TRBJ2-3; 13 nucleotides line up with TRBD2. Per germline, CDR1 DFQATT and CDR2 SNEGSKA (reference sequence). This CDR3 is 14 amino acids long. V lost 5 bases to trimming and J lost 5 bases; unmatched junction nucleotides: 4.

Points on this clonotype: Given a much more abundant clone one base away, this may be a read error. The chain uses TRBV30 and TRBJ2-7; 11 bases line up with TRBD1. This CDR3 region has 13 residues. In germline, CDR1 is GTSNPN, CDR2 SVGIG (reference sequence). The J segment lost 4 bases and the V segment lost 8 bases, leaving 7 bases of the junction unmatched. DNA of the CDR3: TGTGCCCGGGTCGGGACAGGGGGGTACGAGCAGTACTTC. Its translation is CARVGTGGYEQYF.

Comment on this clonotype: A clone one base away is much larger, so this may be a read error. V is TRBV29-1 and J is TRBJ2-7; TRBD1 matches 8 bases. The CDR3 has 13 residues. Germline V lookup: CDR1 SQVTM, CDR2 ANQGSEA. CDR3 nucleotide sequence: TGCGGCGTTGTCGACAGGGGATCCTACGAGCAGTACTTC. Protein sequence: CGVVDRGSYEQYF.

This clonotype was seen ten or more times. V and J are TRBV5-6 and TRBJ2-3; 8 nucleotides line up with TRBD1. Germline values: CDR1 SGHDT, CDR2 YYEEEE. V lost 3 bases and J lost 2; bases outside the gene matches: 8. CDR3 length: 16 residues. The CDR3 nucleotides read TGTGCCAGCAGCTGGGCAGGGGGCGAAAACACAGATACGCAGTATTTT. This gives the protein CASSWAGGENTDTQYF.

The CDR3 DNA reads as TGCAGTGCTTTGGCCGGCGCGCGAACTTTTTATAATTCACCCCTCCACTTT. Protein product: CSALAGARTFYNSPLHF. This chain uses TRBV20-1 with TRBJ1-6, with unresolved D. Trimming took off 5 bases at V and 4 bases at J, with 21 bases between the two ends. Per germline, CDR1 DFQATT and CDR2 SNEGSKA (reference sequence). There are 17 residues in the CDR3.

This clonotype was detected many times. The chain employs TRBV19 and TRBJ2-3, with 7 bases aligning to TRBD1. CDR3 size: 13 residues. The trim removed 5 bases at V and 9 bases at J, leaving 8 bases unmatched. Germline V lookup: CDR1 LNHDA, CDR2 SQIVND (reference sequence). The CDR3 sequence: CASSPGQPPTQYF. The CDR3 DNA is TGTGCCAGTAGTCCGGGACAGCCCCCGACGCAGTATTTT.

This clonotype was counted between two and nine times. The CDR3 DNA reads as TGTGCCAGCAGTTTCCAGGGGCTCAACGAGCAGTACTTC. Protein: CASSFQGLNEQYF. The chain carries TRBV12-3 or TRBV12-4 and TRBJ2-7; D may be TRBD1 (6 bases). The V end lost 3 bases, the J end lost 5 bases, and 11 bases lay between the germline ends. This CDR3 comprises 13 residues.

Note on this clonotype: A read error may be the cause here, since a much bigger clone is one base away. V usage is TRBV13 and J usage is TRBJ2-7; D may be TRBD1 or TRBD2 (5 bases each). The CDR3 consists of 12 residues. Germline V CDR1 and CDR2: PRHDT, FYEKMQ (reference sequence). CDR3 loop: CTSSFTGGEQYF. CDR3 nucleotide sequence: TGTACCAGCAGCTTCACAGGAGGCGAGCAGTACTTC.

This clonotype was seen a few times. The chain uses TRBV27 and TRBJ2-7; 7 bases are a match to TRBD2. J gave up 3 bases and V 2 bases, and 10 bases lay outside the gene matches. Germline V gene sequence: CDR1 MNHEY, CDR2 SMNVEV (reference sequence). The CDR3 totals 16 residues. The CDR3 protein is CASSLSGAAPSYEQYF. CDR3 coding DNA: TGTGCCAGCAGTTTAAGCGGGGCAGCACCCAGCTACGAGCAGTACTTC.